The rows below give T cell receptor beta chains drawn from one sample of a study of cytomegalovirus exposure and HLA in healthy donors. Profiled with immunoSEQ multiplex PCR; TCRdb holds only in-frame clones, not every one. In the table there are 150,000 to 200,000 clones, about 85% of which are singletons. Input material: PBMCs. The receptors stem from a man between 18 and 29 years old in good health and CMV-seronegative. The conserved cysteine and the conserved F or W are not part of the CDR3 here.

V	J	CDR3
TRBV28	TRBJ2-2	ASRRQGANTGELF
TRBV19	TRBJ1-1	ASRTRTRVGMNTEAF
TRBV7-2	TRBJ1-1	ASSLGVRGGSGAF
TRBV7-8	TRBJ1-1	ASSLRGQLTNTEAF
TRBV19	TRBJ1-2	ASSGQGARGYT
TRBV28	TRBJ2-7	ASSFQAGGSYEQY
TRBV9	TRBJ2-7	ASSIQGSPFYEQY
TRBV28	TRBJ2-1	ASSLLQGEGYNEQF
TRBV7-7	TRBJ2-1	ASSARTSGSFNEQF
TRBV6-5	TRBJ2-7	ASSPTGSSDEQY
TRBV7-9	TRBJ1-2	ASSLVPPRVYGYT
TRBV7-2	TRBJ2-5	ASSFPLIGGYETQY
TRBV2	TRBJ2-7	ASSEARDRGLWGAYEQY
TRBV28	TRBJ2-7	ASSRSPTWASYEQY
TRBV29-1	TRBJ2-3	SAGRESTDTQY
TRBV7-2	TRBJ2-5	ASSMTGEETQY
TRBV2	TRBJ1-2	ASSEHNANYGYT
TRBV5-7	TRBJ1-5	ASSLARNQPQH
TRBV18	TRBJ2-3	ASSDRGSTDTQY
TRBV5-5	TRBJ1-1	ASSPEGEVSVPEAF
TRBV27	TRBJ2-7	ASRSLSGTYYEQY
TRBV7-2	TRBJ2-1	ASSLGDSPYNEQF
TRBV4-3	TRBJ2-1	ASSQDLSGYYNEQF
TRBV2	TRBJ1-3	ASSPEGLSGNTIY
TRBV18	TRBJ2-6	ASSLTASGANVLT
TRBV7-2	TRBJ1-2	ASSLDATTNYGYT
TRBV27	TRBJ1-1	ASSLDRGNTEAF
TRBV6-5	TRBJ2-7	ASTPGRGLPYEQY
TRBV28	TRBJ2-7	ASSLYGQAHEQY
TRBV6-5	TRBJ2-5	ASSPRDREKTQY
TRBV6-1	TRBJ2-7	ASRKQGLNYEQY
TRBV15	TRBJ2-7	ATSRQSGEQY
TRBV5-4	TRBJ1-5	ASSSGGGARNQPQH
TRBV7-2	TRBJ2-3	ASNSNPDTQY
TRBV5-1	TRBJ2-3	ASSRRTSGAFKTDTQY
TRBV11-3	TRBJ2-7	ASSLDTGSYEQY
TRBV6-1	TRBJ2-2	ASIAGTANTGELF
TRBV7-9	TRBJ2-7	ASRLQGVDYEQY
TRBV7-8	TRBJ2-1	ASRTLGPEQF
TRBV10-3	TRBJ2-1	AISSSRGGGEQF